The T cell receptor beta chain described here comes from a study of tumor-infiltrating lymphocytes in localized non-small cell lung cancer. Study details: Patients included smokers and never-smokers with various histologies, some sampled after neoadjuvant chemotherapy. From each patient, both tumor and uninvolved lung, non-adjacent to tumor, were sampled.

As concerns this clone: Its antigen is still unknown.

V gave up 2 bases and J gave up 0 bases, with 8 bases separating them. Per the germline V gene, CDR1 is SGHDN and CDR2 is FVKESK. The CDR3 consists of 16 residues. Study-level points and caveats: Tumors had more T cell infiltration than uninvolved lung, per TCRbeta sequencing and CD3 counts. TCR sequencing covered a subset of patients with enough tissue.

Clones were sequenced by immunoSEQ multiplex PCR, and TCRdb holds only the in-frame ones, with some missing. The profile shows more than 12,000 clones, roughly 70% of them singletons. The sample consisted of uninvolved lung tissue not adjacent to the tumor. J is TRBJ2-6 and V is TRBV14; D call uncertain. The TCR sequence derives from a human donor with non-small cell lung cancer. The CDR3, as DNA: TGTGCCAGCAGCCAAACGAAACCCTCTGGGGCCAACGTCCTGACTTTC. Its translation is CASSQTKPSGANVLTF. The full variable domain, with the rest looked up from reference TRBV14 and TRBJ2-6, is EAGVTQFPSHSVIEKGQTVTLRCDPISGHDNLYWYRRVMGKEIKFLLHFVKESKQDESGMPNNRFLAERTGGTYSTLKVQPAELEDSGVYFCASSQTKPSGANVLTFGAGSRLTVL.